These T cell receptor beta chains were read from a single sample in a study of blood T cell repertoires in COVID-19. Measured with immunoSEQ multiplex PCR; TCRdb has only the in-frame clones, and not every one. Found here are around 230,000 clones, 70% to 85% of them singletons; the top ten hold 14% to 15%. Sequenced sample: PBMCs or T cells enriched from blood (not recorded which). These receptors originate from a middle-aged man who had recovered from COVID-19. Each CDR3 is given without its conserved first and last residue. A clone size is listed for some rows: how often the clone was seen (once, few, many), or a class if it is expanded.

clone_size j_call v_call cdr3_aa
- TRBJ2-3 TRBV11-3 ASSRDRGTDTQY
- TRBJ2-7 TRBV5-1 ASRERTGGEQY
- TRBJ1-5 TRBV10-3 AISPTGGNQPQH
many TRBJ1-5 TRBV24-1 ATSDGDSNQPQH
- TRBJ2-1 TRBV6-6 ASSPRHTGTGYNEQF
- TRBJ1-5 TRBV5-8 ASSLLVGGRNQPQH
- TRBJ2-5 TRBV23-1 ASSQKTGRGQGAPGETQY
- TRBJ2-7 TRBV6-5 ASRGFGTASYEQY
- TRBJ1-6 TRBV7-2 ASSLFSTGRSYNSPLH
- TRBJ2-1 TRBV6-2/TRBV6-3 ASSQIVSSGANEQF
- TRBJ2-3 TRBV29-1 SVEDRSTSTDTQY
few TRBJ2-3 TRBV14 ASSQDPRGVGGDTQY
- TRBJ2-3 TRBV28 ASSFWSQGTDTQY
- TRBJ1-5 TRBV19 ASSSGQISNQPQH
- TRBJ2-7 TRBV20-1 SASAGLAGIYEQY
few TRBJ2-7 TRBV5-5 ASSLVGSGEQY
- TRBJ2-7 TRBV5-6 ASSPQVRQERDNEQY
few TRBJ2-1 TRBV4-1 ASSQLWLAGNNEQF
- TRBJ2-2 TRBV7-2 ASSLARVGGELF
- TRBJ1-1 TRBV7-9 ASSYNDRVGTEAF
- TRBJ1-1 TRBV7-3 ASSQRTAAHSEAF
- TRBJ2-3 TRBV5-1 ASSFGGRTDTQY
- TRBJ2-1 TRBV5-1 ASSLAGGNNEQF
- TRBJ1-1 TRBV3-1/TRBV3-2 ASSRQGGGTEAF
- TRBJ1-4 TRBV30 AWSVPRDLGSEKLF
- TRBJ1-5 TRBV4-3 ASSQEGWRGNQPQH
- TRBJ1-3 TRBV2 ASSAYRGTGNTIY
once TRBJ1-4 TRBV5-4 ASSLAGVEEKLF
- TRBJ2-2 TRBV18 ASSPLGQRNTGELF
- TRBJ1-1 TRBV6-5 ASSYRGGTEAF
few TRBJ1-5 TRBV7-2 ASSLLSDQPQH
- TRBJ2-7 TRBV7-9 ASSSPTSGSHEQY
once TRBJ2-2 TRBV9 ASSEGLAGVSDTGELF
few TRBJ1-1 TRBV30 AWSVPKTRGRAF
- TRBJ1-3 TRBV20-1 SASISQGGMTIY
- TRBJ2-7 TRBV9 ASSAFEAGGRSEQY
- TRBJ1-6 TRBV19 ASSIDGGAGSPLH
few TRBJ2-1 TRBV7-2 ASSRNIGASGVNNEQF
- TRBJ1-2 TRBV2 ATVQGREGYT
- TRBJ2-5 TRBV4-2 ASSHGLRETQY
- TRBJ1-1 TRBV7-3 ASSLVRAGGAF
- TRBJ1-5 TRBV7-7 ASSLRVDQPQH